This T cell receptor (beta chain) derives from a study of the immune and genomic landscape of osteosarcoma (TCRdb year 2020). Some background on the complete study: The overall cohort comprised 40 to 50 pediatric and adult patients with high-grade osteosarcoma, with a median age at diagnosis of 25 to 35 years (range roughly 5-81). The cohort was enriched for poor-risk disease, as unfavorable pathologic response to standard therapy was shown in more than 71% of the cohort and less than 70% of the cohort were deceased. In the overall cohort, 60% of patients were male, and localized disease at diagnosis was presented by around 77% of patients. The study profiled osteosarcoma specimens with whole genome, RNA and T-cell receptor sequencing plus immunohistochemistry and reverse phase protein arrays to define immunogenic potential. To characterize the osteosarcoma immunogenomic landscape, the TCR sequencing results were combined with transcriptome, protein array and immunostaining data. The goal of the study was to explain why immune checkpoint inhibitors have shown limited clinical activity in osteosarcoma. Three patients contributed two samples from the same tumor site. Points the paper makes about the study in general: Overall, productive TCR clonality was low, with a mean of 0.09 and a maximum of 0.3, which suggests limited clonal expansion of T cells. Higher TCR productive clonality was observed in the immune-hot C3 cluster than in the cold C1 cluster, although TCR productive clonality remained low overall. Matched blood was collected from only two patients, alongside the frozen tumor specimens. Rather than matched normal tissue, external data from normal skin and healthy peripheral blood provided the clonality benchmarks. Sample size was not determined by any statistical method, because osteosarcoma is rare and every possible sample was collected. In five cases, a single hyperexpanded clone dominated the repertoire, and each of these five cases had fewer than 100 T-cell clonotypes.

Remarks on this clone: There is no known antigen for this receptor. No quality values exist for individual bases; no much larger clone is one base distant.

There are 14 amino acids in the CDR3, from cysteine to phenylalanine inclusive. Of all the DNA, just the CDR3 is kept, 42 bases in frame from base 1. From the germline V gene, CDR1 is SGHRS and CDR2 is YFSETQ. V is clipped by 0 bases and J by 4 bases, and the sequence between their germline boundaries is 10 bases long. TCR beta chain CDR3 regions were immunosequenced using the ImmunoSEQ Assay (Adaptive Biotechnologies). The published analysis was carried out like this. The ImmunoSEQ Analyzer platform was used to export TCRB rearrangements, read counts, read proportions and gene usage. T-cell clonality was calculated from productive rearrangements as 1 minus Pielou's evenness. In the clonal space homeostasis analysis, clonotypes were binned as rare, small, medium, large or hyperexpanded (0.01 to 1 of the repertoire). TCR productive clonality was compared across immune clusters C1, C2 and C3 using the Wilcoxon rank sum test. In its TCRdb copy, this immuneACCESS table keeps in-frame sequences only and misses some clones. Where compared with another copy, unresolved V genes explain less than half of these, and the others have no known cause. V, J and clone size are taken as reported in that table, and D and trimming were inferred from the DNA itself. In all, the sample holds about 10,000 clones, and over 55% of those were seen once. The ten biggest clones cover around 19% of the sample.

Post-treatment primary, local recurrence and metastasis tumors from poor-prognosis patients were used as specimens. The sample taken for sequencing was osteosarcoma tumor tissue from the lung. This chain joins TRBV5-1 to TRBJ1-2, with the D gene not confidently named. The clonotype was recovered from a human donor with osteosarcoma. The DNA sequence is given as TGCGCCAGCAGCTTGGAGACACCGAGCTATGGCTACACCTTC. This translates into CASSLETPSYGYTF. Supplemented by the reference TRBV5-1 and TRBJ1-2 proteins around the CDR3, the complete variable domain is KAGVTQTPRYLIKTRGQQVTLSCSPISGHRSVSWYQQTPGQGLQFLFEYFSETQRNKGNFPGRFSGRQFSNSRSEMNVSTLELGDSALYLCASSLETPSYGYTFGSGTRLTVV.